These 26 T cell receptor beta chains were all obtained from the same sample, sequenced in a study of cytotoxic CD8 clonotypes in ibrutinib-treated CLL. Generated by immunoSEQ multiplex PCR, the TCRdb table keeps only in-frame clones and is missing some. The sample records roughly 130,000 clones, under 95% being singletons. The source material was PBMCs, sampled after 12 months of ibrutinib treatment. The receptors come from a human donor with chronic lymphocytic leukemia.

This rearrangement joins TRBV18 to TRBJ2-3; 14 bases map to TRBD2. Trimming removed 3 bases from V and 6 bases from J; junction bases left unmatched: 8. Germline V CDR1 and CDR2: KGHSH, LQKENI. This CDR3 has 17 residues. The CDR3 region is CASSPPGLAGVEDTQYF. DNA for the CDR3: TGTGCCAGCTCACCGCCGGGACTAGCGGGAGTGGAGGATACGCAGTATTTT.

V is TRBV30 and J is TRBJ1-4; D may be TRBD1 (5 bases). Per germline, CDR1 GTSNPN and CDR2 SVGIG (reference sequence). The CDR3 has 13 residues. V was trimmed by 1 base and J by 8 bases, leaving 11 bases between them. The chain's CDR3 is CAWSGRGREKLFF. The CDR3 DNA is TGTGCCTGGAGTGGTAGGGGCAGGGAAAAACTGTTTTTT.

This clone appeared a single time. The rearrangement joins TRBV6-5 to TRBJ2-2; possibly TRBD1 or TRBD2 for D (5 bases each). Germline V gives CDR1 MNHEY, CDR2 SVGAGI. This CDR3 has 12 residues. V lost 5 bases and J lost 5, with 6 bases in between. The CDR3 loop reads CASSEGTGELFF. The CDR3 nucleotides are TGTGCCAGCAGTGAGGGGACCGGGGAGCTGTTTTTT.

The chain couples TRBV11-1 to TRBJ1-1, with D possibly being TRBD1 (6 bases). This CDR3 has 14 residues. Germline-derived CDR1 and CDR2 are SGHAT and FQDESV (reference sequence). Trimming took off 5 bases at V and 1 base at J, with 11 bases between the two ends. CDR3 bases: TGTGCCAGCAGCCAAAGGACAGAGAACACTGAAGCTTTCTTT. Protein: CASSQRTENTEAFF.

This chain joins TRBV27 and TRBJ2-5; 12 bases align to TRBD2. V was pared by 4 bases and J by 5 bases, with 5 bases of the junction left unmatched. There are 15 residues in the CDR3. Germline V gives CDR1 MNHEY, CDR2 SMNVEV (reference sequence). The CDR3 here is CASSSPGTSGETQYF. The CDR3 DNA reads TGTGCCAGCAGTTCCCCCGGGACTAGCGGGGAGACCCAGTACTTC.

CDR3 sequence: CASSPRGLAVNEQFF. The CDR3 DNA is TGTGCCAGCAGCCCCCGAGGACTAGCCGTCAATGAGCAGTTCTTC. This sequence joins TRBV4-2 and TRBJ2-1, with TRBD2 matching 8 bases. CDR1 is LGHNA and CDR2 is YNFKEQ in the germline V gene. V was clipped by 4 bases and J by 6 bases; unmatched bases: 8. CDR3 length: 15 residues.

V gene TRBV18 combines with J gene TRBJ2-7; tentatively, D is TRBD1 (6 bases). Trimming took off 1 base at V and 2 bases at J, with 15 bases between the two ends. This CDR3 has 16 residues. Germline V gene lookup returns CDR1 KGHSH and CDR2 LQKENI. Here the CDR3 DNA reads TGTGCCAGCTCACCACTCCTCACAGGGAAAACCTACGAGCAGTACTTC. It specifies CASSPLLTGKTYEQYF.

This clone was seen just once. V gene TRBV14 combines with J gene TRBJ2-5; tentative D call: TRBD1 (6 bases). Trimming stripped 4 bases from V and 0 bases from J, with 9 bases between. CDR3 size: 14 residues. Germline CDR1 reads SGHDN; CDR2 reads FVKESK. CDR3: CASSPGQNQETQYF. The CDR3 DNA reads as TGTGCCAGCAGCCCCGGACAGAACCAAGAGACCCAGTACTTC.

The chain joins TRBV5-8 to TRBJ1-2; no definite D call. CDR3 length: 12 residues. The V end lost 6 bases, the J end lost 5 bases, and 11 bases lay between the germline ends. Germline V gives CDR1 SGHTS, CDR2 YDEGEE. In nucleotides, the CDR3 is TGTGCCAGCACAGGCTTTCGGTATGGCTACACCTTC. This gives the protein CASTGFRYGYTF.

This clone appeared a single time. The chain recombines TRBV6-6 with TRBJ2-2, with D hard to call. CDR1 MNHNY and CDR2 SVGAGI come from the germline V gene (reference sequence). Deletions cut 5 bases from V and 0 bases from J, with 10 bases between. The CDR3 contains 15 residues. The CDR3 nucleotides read TGTGCCAGCAGTCCGGGCGTAGCGAACACCGGGGAGCTGTTTTTT. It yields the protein CASSPGVANTGELFF.

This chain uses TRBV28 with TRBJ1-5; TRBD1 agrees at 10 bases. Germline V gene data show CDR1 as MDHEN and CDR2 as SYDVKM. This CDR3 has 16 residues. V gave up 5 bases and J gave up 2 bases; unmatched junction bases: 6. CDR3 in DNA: TGTGCCAGCAGTGACCCGGGGACAGGGGGCAATCAGCCCCAGCATTTT. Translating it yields CASSDPGTGGNQPQHF.

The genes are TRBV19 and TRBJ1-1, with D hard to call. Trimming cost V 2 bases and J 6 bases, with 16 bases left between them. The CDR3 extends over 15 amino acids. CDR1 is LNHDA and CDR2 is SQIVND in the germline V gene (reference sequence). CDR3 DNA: TGTGCCAGTAGTATAAGCGGTGGATGGAAGCCTGAAGCTTTCTTT. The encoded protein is CASSISGGWKPEAFF.

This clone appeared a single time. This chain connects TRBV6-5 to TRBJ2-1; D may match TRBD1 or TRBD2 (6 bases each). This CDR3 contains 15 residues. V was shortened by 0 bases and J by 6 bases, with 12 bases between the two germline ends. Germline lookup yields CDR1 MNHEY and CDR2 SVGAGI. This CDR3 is CASSYSGGTINEQFF. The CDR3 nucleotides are TGTGCCAGCAGTTACTCGGGCGGGACAATCAATGAGCAGTTCTTC.

In DNA form, the CDR3 reads TGTGCCAGCGGGGACTTCGAGCAGTACTTC. Translated: CASGDFEQYF. V gene TRBV2 combines with J gene TRBJ2-7; a weak D match, TRBD2 (6 bases). Germline V gene data show CDR1 as SNHLY and CDR2 as FYNNEI. The V and J ends lost 8 bases and 6 bases respectively, with 8 bases between them. This CDR3 has 10 residues.

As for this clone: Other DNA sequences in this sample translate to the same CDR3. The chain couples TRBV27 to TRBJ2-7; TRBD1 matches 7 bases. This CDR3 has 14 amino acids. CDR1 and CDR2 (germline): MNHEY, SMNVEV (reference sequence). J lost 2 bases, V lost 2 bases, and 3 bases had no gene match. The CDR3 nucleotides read TGTGCCAGCAGTTTAAGGGGACAGACCTACGAGCAGTACTTC. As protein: CASSLRGQTYEQYF.

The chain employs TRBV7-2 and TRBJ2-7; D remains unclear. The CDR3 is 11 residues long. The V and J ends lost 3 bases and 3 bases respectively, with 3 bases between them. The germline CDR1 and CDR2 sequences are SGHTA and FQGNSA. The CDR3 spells CASSFLYEQYF. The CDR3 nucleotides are TGTGCCAGCAGCTTTCTCTACGAGCAGTACTTC.

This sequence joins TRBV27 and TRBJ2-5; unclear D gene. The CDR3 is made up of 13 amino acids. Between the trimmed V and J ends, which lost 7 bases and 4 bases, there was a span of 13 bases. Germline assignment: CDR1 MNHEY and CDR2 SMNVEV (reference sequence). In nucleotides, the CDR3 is TGTGCCAGCAAAAGGGTTACGAGAGAGACCCAGTACTTC. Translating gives CASKRVTRETQYF.

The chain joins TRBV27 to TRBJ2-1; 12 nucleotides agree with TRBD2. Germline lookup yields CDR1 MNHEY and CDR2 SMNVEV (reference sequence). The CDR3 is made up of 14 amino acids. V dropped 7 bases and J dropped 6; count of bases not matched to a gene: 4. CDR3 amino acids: CASKTSGSGNEQFF. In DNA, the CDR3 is TGTGCCAGCAAGACTAGCGGGAGTGGCAATGAGCAGTTCTTC.

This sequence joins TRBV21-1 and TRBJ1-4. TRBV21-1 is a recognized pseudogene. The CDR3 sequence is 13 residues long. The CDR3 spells CASSKRRSEKLFF. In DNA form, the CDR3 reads TGTGCCAGCAGCAAAAGAAGGTCCGAAAAACTGTTTTTT.

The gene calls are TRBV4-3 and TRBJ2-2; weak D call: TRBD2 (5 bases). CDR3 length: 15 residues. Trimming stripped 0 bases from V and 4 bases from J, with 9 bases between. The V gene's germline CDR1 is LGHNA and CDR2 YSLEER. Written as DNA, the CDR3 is TGCGCCAGCAGCCAAGAGTTTGCGGGCACCGGGGAGCTGTTTTTT. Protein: CASSQEFAGTGELFF.

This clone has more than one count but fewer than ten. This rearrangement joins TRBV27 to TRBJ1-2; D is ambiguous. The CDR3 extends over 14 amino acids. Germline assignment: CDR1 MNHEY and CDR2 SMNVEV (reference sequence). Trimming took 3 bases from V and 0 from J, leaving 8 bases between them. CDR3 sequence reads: CASSLVSANYGYTF. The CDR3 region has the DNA TGTGCCAGCAGTTTGGTCTCCGCTAACTATGGCTACACCTTC.

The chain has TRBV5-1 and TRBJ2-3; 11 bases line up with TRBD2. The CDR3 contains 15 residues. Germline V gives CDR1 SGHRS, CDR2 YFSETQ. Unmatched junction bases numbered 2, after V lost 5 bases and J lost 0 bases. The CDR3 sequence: CASRRTSGSTDTQYF. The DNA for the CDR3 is TGCGCCAGCAGACGGACTAGCGGGAGCACAGATACGCAGTATTTT.

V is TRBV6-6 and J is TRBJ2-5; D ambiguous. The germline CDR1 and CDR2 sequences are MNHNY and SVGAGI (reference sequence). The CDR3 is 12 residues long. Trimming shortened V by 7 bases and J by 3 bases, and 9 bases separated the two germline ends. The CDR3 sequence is CASTERKETQYF. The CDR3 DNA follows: TGTGCCAGCACCGAAAGGAAAGAGACCCAGTACTTC.

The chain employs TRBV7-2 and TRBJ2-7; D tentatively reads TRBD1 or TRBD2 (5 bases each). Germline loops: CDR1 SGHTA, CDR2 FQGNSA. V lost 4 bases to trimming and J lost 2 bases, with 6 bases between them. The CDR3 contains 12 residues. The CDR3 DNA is TGTGCCAGCAGCTCGGGACCCTACGAGCAGTACTTC. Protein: CASSSGPYEQYF. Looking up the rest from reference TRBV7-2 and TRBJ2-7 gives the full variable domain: GAGVSQSPSNKVTEKGKDVELRCDPISGHTALYWYRQSLGQGLEFLIYFQGNSAPDKSGLPSDRFSAERTGGSVSTLTIQRTQQEDSAVYLCASSSGPYEQYFGPGTRLTVT.

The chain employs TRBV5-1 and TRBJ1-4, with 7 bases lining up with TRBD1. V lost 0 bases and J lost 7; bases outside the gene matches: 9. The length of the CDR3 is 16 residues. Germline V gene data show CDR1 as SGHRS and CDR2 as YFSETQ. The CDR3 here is CASSLAGGTDTEKLFF. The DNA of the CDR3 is TGCGCCAGCAGCTTGGCCGGGGGGACAGACACTGAAAAACTGTTTTTT.

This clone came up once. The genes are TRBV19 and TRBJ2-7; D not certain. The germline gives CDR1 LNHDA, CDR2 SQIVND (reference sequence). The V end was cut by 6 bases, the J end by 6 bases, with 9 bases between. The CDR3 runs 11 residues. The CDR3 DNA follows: TGTGCCAGTAGCCACATCGGCGAGCAGTACTTC. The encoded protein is CASSHIGEQYF. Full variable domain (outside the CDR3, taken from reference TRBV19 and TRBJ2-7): DGGITQSPKYLFRKEGQNVTLSCEQNLNHDAMYWYRQDPGQGLRLIYYSQIVNDFQKGDIAEGYSVSREKKESFPLTVTSAQKNPTAFYLCASSHIGEQYFGPGTRLTVT.